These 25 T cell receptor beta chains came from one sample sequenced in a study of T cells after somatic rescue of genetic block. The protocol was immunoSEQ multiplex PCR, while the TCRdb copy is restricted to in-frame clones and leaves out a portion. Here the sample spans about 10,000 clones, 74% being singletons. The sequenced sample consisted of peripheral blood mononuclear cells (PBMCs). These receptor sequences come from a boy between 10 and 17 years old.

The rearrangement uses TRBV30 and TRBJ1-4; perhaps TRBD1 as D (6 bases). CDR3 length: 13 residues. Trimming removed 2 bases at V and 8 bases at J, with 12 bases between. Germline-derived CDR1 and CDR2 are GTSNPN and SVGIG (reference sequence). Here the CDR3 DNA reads TGTGCCTGGAGTCTGAACAGGGACGAAAAACTGTTTTTT. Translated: CAWSLNRDEKLFF.

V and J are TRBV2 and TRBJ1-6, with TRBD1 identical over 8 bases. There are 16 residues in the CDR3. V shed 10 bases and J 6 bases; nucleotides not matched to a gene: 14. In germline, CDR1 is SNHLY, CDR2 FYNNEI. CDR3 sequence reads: CAKSPGTGVTNSPLHF. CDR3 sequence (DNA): TGTGCCAAATCCCCCGGGACAGGTGTCACTAATTCACCCCTCCACTTT.

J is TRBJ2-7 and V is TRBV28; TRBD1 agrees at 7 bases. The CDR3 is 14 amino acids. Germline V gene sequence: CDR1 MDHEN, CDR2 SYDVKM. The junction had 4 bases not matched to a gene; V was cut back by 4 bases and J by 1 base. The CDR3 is CASSSWTGSYEQYF. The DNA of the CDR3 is TGTGCCAGCAGTTCCTGGACAGGATCCTACGAGCAGTACTTC.

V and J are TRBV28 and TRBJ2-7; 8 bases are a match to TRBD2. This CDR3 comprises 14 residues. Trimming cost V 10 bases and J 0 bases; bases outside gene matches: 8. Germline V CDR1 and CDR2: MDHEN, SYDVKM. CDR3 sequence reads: CATLAGGSSYEQYF. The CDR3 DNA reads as TGTGCCACCCTCGCGGGGGGCAGCTCCTACGAGCAGTACTTC.

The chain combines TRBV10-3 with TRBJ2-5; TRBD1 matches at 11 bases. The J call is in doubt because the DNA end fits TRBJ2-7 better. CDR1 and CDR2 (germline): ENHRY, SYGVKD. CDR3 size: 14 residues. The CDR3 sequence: CAISSSGQGDEQYF. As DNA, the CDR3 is TGTGCCATCAGTTCCTCGGGACAGGGGGACGAGCAGTACTTC.

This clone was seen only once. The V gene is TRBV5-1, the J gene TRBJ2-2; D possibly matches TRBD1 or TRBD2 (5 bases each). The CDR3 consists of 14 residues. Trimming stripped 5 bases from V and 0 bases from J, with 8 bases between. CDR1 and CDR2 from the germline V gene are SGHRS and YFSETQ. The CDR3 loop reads CASSRDPNTGELFF. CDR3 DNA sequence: TGCGCCAGCAGTCGGGACCCGAACACCGGGGAGCTGTTTTTT.

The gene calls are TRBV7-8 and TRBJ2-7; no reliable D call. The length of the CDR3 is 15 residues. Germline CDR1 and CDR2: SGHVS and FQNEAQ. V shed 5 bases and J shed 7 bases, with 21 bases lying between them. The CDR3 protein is CASSQYVRPSGEQYF. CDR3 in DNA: TGTGCCAGCAGCCAATACGTCCGGCCCTCTGGGGAGCAGTACTTC. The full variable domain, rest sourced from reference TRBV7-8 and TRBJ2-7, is GAGVSQSPRYKVAKRGQDVALRCDPISGHVSLFWYQQALGQGPEFLTYFQNEAQLDKSGLPSDRFFAERPEGSVSTLKIQRTQQEDSAVYLCASSQYVRPSGEQYFGPGTRLTVT.

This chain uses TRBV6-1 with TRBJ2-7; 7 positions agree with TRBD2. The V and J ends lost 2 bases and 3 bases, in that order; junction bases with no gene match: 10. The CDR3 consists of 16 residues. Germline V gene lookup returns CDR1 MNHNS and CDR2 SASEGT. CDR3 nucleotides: TGTGCCAGCAGTGAATGGTTGGGCGGGGGAAACTACGAGCAGTACTTC. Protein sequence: CASSEWLGGGNYEQYF.

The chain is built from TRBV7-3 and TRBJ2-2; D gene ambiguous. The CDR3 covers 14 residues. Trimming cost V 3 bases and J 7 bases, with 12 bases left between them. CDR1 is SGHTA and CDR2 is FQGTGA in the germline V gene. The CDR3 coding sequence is TGTGCCAGCAGCTTGACTCGAGAAATCGGGGAGCTGTTTTTT. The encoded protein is CASSLTREIGELFF.

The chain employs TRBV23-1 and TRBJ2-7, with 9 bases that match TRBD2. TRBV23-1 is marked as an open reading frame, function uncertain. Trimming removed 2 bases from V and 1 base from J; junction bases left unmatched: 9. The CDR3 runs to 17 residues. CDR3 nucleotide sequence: TGCGCCAGCAGTCAAAGGTCGCATAGCGGGGGTTCCTACGAGCAGTACTTC. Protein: CASSQRSHSGGSYEQYF.

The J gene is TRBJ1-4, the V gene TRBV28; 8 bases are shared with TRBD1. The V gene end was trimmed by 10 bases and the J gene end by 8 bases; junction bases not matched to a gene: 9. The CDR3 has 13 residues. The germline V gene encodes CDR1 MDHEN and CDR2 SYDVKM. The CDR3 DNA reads TGTGCCACCCTGGACAGGGAACGAGAAAAACTGTTTTTT. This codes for CATLDREREKLFF.

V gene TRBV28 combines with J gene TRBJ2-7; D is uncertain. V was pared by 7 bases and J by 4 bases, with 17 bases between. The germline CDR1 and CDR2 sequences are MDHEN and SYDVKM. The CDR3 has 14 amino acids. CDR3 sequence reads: CASINGSALYEQYF. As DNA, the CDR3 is TGTGCCAGCATCAATGGTTCGGCACTGTACGAGCAGTACTTC.

The CDR3 DNA follows: TGTGCCAGCAGTCAGCTTTGGACTAGCGTGGACACCGGGGAGCTGTTTTTT. Translation gives CASSQLWTSVDTGELFF. The rearrangement uses TRBV27 and TRBJ2-2; the match to TRBD2 covers 9 bases. CDR1 is MNHEY, CDR2 SMNVEV, per germline (reference sequence). This CDR3 region has 17 residues. With V trimmed by 5 bases and J by 3 bases, 10 bases remained unmatched.

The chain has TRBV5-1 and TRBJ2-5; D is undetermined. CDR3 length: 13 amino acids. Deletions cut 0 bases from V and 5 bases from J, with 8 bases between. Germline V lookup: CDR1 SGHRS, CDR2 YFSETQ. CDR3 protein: CASSLAEGETQYF. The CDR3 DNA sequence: TGCGCCAGCAGCTTGGCCGAAGGGGAGACCCAGTACTTC.

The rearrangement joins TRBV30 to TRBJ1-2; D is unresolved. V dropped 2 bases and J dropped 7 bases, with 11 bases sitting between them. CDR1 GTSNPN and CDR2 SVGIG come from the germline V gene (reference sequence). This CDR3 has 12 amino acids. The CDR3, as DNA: TGTGCCTGGAGTCGGGCGGGGAGTGGCTACACCTTC. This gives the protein CAWSRAGSGYTF.

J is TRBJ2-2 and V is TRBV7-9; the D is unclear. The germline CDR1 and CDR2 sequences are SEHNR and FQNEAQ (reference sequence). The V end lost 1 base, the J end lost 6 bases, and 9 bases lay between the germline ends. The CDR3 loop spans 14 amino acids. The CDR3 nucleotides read TGTGCCAGCAGCTTAGTTGGAGTTTCCGGGGAGCTGTTTTTT. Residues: CASSLVGVSGELFF.

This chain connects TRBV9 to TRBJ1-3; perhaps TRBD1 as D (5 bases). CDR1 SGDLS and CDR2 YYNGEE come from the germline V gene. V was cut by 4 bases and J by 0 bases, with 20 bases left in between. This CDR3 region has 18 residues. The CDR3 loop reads CASSPSARDLSSGNTIYF. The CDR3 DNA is TGTGCCAGCAGCCCCTCGGCCCGGGACCTAAGCTCTGGAAACACCATATATTTT.

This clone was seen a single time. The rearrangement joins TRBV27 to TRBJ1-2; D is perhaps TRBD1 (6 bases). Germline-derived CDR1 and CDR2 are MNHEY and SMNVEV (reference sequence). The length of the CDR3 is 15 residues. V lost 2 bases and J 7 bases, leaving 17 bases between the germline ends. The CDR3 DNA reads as TGTGCCAGCAGTTTAAAGGTGGGGGCCTCCTTTGGCTACACCTTC. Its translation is CASSLKVGASFGYTF.

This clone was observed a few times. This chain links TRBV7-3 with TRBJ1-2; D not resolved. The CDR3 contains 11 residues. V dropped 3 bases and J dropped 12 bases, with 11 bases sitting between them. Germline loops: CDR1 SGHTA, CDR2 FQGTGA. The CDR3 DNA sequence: TGTGCCAGCAGCTTGGCCGCGAGGAACACCTTC. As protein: CASSLAARNTF.

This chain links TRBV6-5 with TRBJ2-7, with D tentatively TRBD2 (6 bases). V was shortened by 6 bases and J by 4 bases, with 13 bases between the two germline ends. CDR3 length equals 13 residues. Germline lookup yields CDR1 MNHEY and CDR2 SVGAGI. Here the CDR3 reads CASRSPGRYEQYF. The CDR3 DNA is TGTGCCAGCAGGTCCCCGGGGAGGTACGAGCAGTACTTC.

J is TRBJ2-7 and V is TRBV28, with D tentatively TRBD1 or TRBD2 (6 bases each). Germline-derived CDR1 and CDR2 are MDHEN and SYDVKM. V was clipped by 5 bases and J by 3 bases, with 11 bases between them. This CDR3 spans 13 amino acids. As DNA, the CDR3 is TGTGCCAGCAGTGCGGGACATCGCTACGAGCAGTACTTC. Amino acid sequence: CASSAGHRYEQYF. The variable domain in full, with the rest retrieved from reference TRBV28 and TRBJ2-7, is DVKVTQSSRYLVKRTGEKVFLECVQDMDHENMFWYRQDPGLGLRLIYFSYDVKMKEKGDIPEGYSVSREKKERFSLILESASTNQTSMYLCASSAGHRYEQYFGPGTRLTVT.

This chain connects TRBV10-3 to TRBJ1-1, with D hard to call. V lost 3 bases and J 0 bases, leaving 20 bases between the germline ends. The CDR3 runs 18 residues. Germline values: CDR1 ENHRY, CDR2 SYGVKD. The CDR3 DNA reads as TGTGCCATCAGTGAAAAGCTAGGGCCCTGGGGAATGAACACTGAAGCTTTCTTT. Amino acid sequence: CAISEKLGPWGMNTEAFF.

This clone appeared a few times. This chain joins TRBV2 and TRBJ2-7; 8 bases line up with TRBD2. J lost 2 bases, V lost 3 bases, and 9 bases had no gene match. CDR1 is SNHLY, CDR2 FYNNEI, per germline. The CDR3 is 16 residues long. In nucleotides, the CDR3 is TGTGCCAGCAGTGAGGGACTGCCGGGAGGGGCCTACGAGCAGTACTTC. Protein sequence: CASSEGLPGGAYEQYF.

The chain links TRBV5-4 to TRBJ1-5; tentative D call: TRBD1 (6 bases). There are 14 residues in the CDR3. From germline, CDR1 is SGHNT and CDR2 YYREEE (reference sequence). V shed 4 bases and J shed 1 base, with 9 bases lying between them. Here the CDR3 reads CASSEGGSNQPQHF. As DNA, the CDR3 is TGTGCCAGCAGCGAGGGGGGAAGCAATCAGCCCCAGCATTTT. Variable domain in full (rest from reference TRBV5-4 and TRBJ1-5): ETGVTQSPTHLIKTRGQQVTLRCSSQSGHNTVSWYQQALGQGPQFIFQYYREEENGRGNFPPRFSGLQFPNYSSELNVNALELDDSALYLCASSEGGSNQPQHFGDGTRLSIL.

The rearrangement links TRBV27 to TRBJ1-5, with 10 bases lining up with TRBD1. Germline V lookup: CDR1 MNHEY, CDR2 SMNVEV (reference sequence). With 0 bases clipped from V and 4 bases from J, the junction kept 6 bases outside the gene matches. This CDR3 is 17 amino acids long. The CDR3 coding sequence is TGTGCCAGCAGTTTATCCTCGGACAGGGGGAGGAATCAGCCCCAGCATTTT. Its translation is CASSLSSDRGRNQPQHF.